The 22 T cell receptor beta chains below come from one sample, sequenced in a study of cytomegalovirus exposure and HLA in healthy donors. In the PCR, 60 Vbeta and 13 Jbeta primers were used. The table came from immunoSEQ multiplex PCR; TCRdb's copy has only in-frame clones and leaves some out. The sample records fewer than 250,000 clones, 75% to 80% being singletons. Specimen: PBMCs. The receptors here all came from a male donor in good health and CMV-seronegative.

The rearrangement joins TRBV6-1 to TRBJ1-2, with D uncertain. The CDR3 spans 14 residues. Trimming left V 6 bases short and J 6 bases short, with 17 bases between. CDR1 and CDR2 from the germline V gene are MNHNS and SASEGT. CDR3 coding DNA: TGTGCCAGCAGCCCCTCCGCCGGGAGCCATGGCTACACCTTC. Its protein is CASSPSAGSHGYTF.

This rearrangement joins TRBV5-1 to TRBJ1-1; 8 bases map to TRBD1. CDR1 is SGHRS, CDR2 YFSETQ, per germline. The V segment lost 4 bases and the J segment 5 bases; nucleotides outside the gene matches: 10. The CDR3 is 15 residues long. The CDR3 reads CASSRSQGEKTEAFF. The CDR3 DNA is TGCGCCAGCAGCAGATCACAGGGGGAGAAAACTGAAGCTTTCTTT. Full variable domain (remainder filled in from reference TRBV5-1 and TRBJ1-1): KAGVTQTPRYLIKTRGQQVTLSCSPISGHRSVSWYQQTPGQGLQFLFEYFSETQRNKGNFPGRFSGRQFSNSRSEMNVSTLELGDSALYLCASSRSQGEKTEAFFGQGTRLTVV.

This clone was seen more than once but under ten times. The chain links TRBV7-3 to TRBJ2-1; weak D call: TRBD2 (6 bases). Germline-derived CDR1 and CDR2 are SGHTA and FQGTGA. CDR3 length: 16 residues. The V end was cut by 1 base, the J end by 2 bases, with 12 bases between. The CDR3 sequence: CASSLRGSGTYNEQFF. The CDR3 DNA reads as TGTGCCAGCAGCTTAAGGGGTAGCGGAACCTACAATGAGCAGTTCTTC.

This clone was recorded once. The chain has TRBV6-5 and TRBJ2-3; TRBD2 might be the D (7 bases). The V and J ends lost 5 bases and 3 bases respectively, with 12 bases between them. The CDR3 contains 14 residues. CDR1 and CDR2 from the germline V gene are MNHEY and SVGAGI. DNA of the CDR3: TGTGCCAGCAGTCTCGGGGGGCGGACAGATACGCAGTATTTT. Its translation: CASSLGGRTDTQYF.

The genes are TRBV7-8 and TRBJ2-5, with 13 bases fitting TRBD2. The V gene end was trimmed by 6 bases and the J gene end by 2 bases; junction bases not matched to a gene: 9. CDR1 SGHVS and CDR2 FQNEAQ come from the germline V gene. The CDR3 has 17 amino acids. The CDR3 here is CASRPTSGRAGQETQYF. The CDR3, as DNA: TGTGCCAGCAGGCCTACTAGCGGGAGGGCCGGGCAAGAGACCCAGTACTTC. Drawing the rest from reference TRBV7-8 and TRBJ2-5, the complete variable domain is GAGVSQSPRYKVAKRGQDVALRCDPISGHVSLFWYQQALGQGPEFLTYFQNEAQLDKSGLPSDRFFAERPEGSVSTLKIQRTQQEDSAVYLCASRPTSGRAGQETQYFGPGTRLLVL.

The rearrangement joins TRBV29-1 to TRBJ1-2, with TRBD1 matching 7 bases. CDR1 and CDR2 (germline): SQVTM, ANQGSEA. The ends lost 6 bases at V and 2 bases at J; junction bases unmatched: 6. The CDR3 runs 13 residues. As DNA, the CDR3 is TGCAGCGTCCGGACAGGAGAGAACTATGGCTACACCTTC. Amino acids: CSVRTGENYGYTF.

The chain recombines TRBV11-2 with TRBJ2-7; the match to TRBD1 covers 8 bases. The CDR3 covers 14 residues. Germline values: CDR1 SGHAT, CDR2 FQNNGV. The V gene end was trimmed by 7 bases and the J gene end by 2 bases; junction bases not matched to a gene: 7. The CDR3 sequence: CASTQDRAAYEQYF. The CDR3 nucleotides are TGTGCCAGCACCCAGGACAGGGCCGCCTACGAGCAGTACTTC.

The V and J genes are TRBV6-1 and TRBJ2-1; no clear D gene. V shed 6 bases and J shed 1 base, with 7 bases lying between them. The CDR3 is 13 residues long. In germline, CDR1 is MNHNS, CDR2 SASEGT. The CDR3: CASRRPSYNEQFF. The CDR3 DNA follows: TGTGCCAGCAGGAGGCCTTCCTACAATGAGCAGTTCTTC.

On this clone: At the DNA level, this CDR3 is encoded by other sequences in the same sample as well. The chain has TRBV5-7 and TRBJ2-2; TRBD1 matches at 8 bases. TRBV5-7 is known as an ORF, though its function is uncertain. V gave up 0 bases and J gave up 1 base; unmatched junction bases: 2. CDR3 length: 16 residues. The CDR3 loop reads CASSLGTGWNTGELFF. The CDR3, as DNA: TGTGCCAGCAGCTTGGGGACAGGGTGGAACACCGGGGAGCTGTTTTTT.

V usage is TRBV19 and J usage is TRBJ1-2; no clear D gene. Looked up from germline, CDR1 is LNHDA and CDR2 is SQIVND (reference sequence). The CDR3 has 15 amino acids. Trimming pared 3 bases from V and 4 bases from J, leaving 15 bases between. The CDR3 coding sequence is TGTGCCAGTAGTATTTTACCGGGAAGTCCCTATGGCTACACCTTC. Its protein product is CASSILPGSPYGYTF. Full variable domain (rest looked up from reference TRBV19 and TRBJ1-2): DGGITQSPKYLFRKEGQNVTLSCEQNLNHDAMYWYRQDPGQGLRLIYYSQIVNDFQKGDIAEGYSVSREKKESFPLTVTSAQKNPTAFYLCASSILPGSPYGYTFGSGTRLTVV.

This chain uses TRBV27 with TRBJ2-1, with a tentative D call TRBD2 (6 bases). The V end was cut by 5 bases, the J end by 2 bases, with 10 bases between. CDR3 size: 14 residues. Germline V lookup: CDR1 MNHEY, CDR2 SMNVEV (reference sequence). CDR3 region: CASSDSGTYNEQFF. In DNA form, the CDR3 reads TGTGCCAGCAGTGATAGCGGAACCTACAATGAGCAGTTCTTC.

The J gene is TRBJ2-5, the V gene TRBV5-1, with D tentatively TRBD2 (5 bases). CDR1 SGHRS and CDR2 YFSETQ come from the germline V gene. With 6 bases removed from V and 4 bases from J, the gap between germline ends came to 19 bases. The CDR3 totals 15 residues. The CDR3 spells CASMMALIEGETQYF. Written as DNA, the CDR3 is TGCGCCAGCATGATGGCCTTAATAGAGGGAGAGACCCAGTACTTC.

This chain uses TRBV28 with TRBJ2-7; D perhaps matches TRBD1 (5 bases). V dropped 4 bases and J dropped 2 bases, with 18 bases sitting between them. Germline values: CDR1 MDHEN, CDR2 SYDVKM. CDR3 length: 16 residues. The CDR3 here is CASSYSRDSPTYEQYF. The CDR3 bases are TGTGCCAGCAGTTACTCCCGAGACAGTCCAACCTACGAGCAGTACTTC.

The chain links TRBV4-3 to TRBJ1-4; TRBD1 is a possible D gene (5 bases). This CDR3 comprises 15 residues. V was trimmed by 0 bases and J by 8 bases, leaving 13 bases between them. CDR1 LGHNA and CDR2 YSLEER come from the germline V gene. The CDR3 protein is CASSQDGGVREKLFF. CDR3 sequence (DNA): TGCGCCAGCAGCCAAGATGGAGGGGTACGGGAAAAACTGTTTTTT.

The V call is TRBV9, the J call TRBJ2-1; 10 positions agree with TRBD2. Germline values: CDR1 SGDLS, CDR2 YYNGEE. V dropped 4 bases and J dropped 8; count of bases not matched to a gene: 9. The CDR3 totals 15 residues. The CDR3 spells CASSPPSGSRDEQFF. The CDR3 nucleotides read TGTGCCAGCAGCCCCCCTAGCGGGAGTCGTGATGAGCAGTTCTTC.

The V and J genes are TRBV4-1 and TRBJ2-5, with a weak D call TRBD2 (6 bases). This CDR3 comprises 15 residues. With 3 bases removed from V and 5 bases from J, the gap between germline ends came to 16 bases. CDR1 is MGHRA and CDR2 is YSYEKL in the germline V gene. Here the CDR3 reads CASSHLRLEGETQYF. The CDR3 DNA reads TGCGCCAGCAGCCACCTCAGACTAGAGGGGGAGACCCAGTACTTC.

V gene TRBV4-3 combines with J gene TRBJ2-6; D unclear. CDR1 LGHNA and CDR2 YSLEER come from the germline V gene. This CDR3 region has 14 residues. V shed 3 bases and J shed 4 bases, with 7 bases lying between them. The CDR3: CASSQMRGANVLTF. The CDR3 DNA follows: TGCGCCAGCAGCCAGATGCGCGGGGCCAACGTCCTGACTTTC.

V usage is TRBV15 and J usage is TRBJ2-4; D is possibly TRBD2 (6 bases). This CDR3 has 16 residues. Germline lookup yields CDR1 LNHNV and CDR2 YYDKDF (reference sequence). The ends were cut back, 0 bases at V and 6 bases at J, with 15 bases in the middle. CDR3 sequence reads: CATSRDINVGGNIQYF. The CDR3 DNA reads TGTGCCACCAGCAGAGATATAAACGTCGGGGGAAACATTCAGTACTTC.

This clone was detected a few times. The chain joins TRBV27 to TRBJ2-1, with D perhaps matching TRBD2 (6 bases). The CDR3 runs 13 residues. Trimming removed 11 bases from V and 2 bases from J, with 13 bases in between. From germline, CDR1 is MNHEY and CDR2 SMNVEV (reference sequence). DNA of the CDR3: TGTGCCTCCCGGGGGAGAGCCTACAATGAGCAGTTCTTC. This sequence encodes CASRGRAYNEQFF.

The gene calls are TRBV4-1 and TRBJ1-5; D ambiguous. The V gene lost 1 base and the J gene lost 0 bases, with 10 bases spanning the gap. Germline V gene data show CDR1 as MGHRA and CDR2 as YSYEKL. The CDR3 sequence is 16 residues long. In nucleotides, the CDR3 is TGCGCCAGCAGCCAAGTCCCCGGGGATAGCAATCAGCCCCAGCATTTT. Its translation: CASSQVPGDSNQPQHF.

This clone occurred a few times. This chain connects TRBV15 to TRBJ1-1; weak D call: TRBD1 (5 bases). CDR1 LNHNV and CDR2 YYDKDF come from the germline V gene (reference sequence). The length of the CDR3 is 13 residues. The ends were cut back, 7 bases at V and 1 base at J, with 10 bases in the middle. CDR3 region: CATKTQANTEAFF. CDR3 DNA sequence: TGTGCCACCAAGACACAGGCGAACACTGAAGCTTTCTTT.

This clone was counted between two and nine times. V gene TRBV30 combines with J gene TRBJ1-3; D unclear. This CDR3 has 11 residues. Germline-derived CDR1 and CDR2 are GTSNPN and SVGIG (reference sequence). V was shortened by 2 bases and J by 3 bases, with 2 bases between the two germline ends. CDR3 in amino acids: CAWSLGNTIYF. The DNA for the CDR3 is TGTGCCTGGAGTCTTGGAAACACCATATATTTT.